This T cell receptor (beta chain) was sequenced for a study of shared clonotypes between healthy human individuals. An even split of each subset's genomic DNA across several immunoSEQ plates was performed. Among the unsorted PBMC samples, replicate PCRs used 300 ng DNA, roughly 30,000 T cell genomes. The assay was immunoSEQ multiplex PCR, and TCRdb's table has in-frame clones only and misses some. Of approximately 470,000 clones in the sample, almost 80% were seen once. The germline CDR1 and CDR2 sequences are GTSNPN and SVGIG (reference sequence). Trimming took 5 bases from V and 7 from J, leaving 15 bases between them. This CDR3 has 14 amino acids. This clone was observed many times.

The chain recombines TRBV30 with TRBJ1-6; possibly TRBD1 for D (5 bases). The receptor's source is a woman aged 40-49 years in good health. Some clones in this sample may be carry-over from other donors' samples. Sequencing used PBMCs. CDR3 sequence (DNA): TGTGCCTGGCAGGTGGGGACCGAGAATTCACCCCTCCACTTT. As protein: CAWQVGTENSPLHF.